The present TCR beta chain was sequenced within a study of T cells in Graves' hyperthyroidism and ophthalmopathy. The investigators amplified TCR beta CDR3 regions from RNA transcripts. First-round RT-PCR of the TCR CDR3 relied on the HTBI primer set. TCRdb re-derived calls from the multiplex PCR reads in MiXCR, one entry per CDR3 protein. This repertoire shows about 350,000 distinct CDR3 sequences, about a sixth found once; its top ten account for more than 30%. Points from the study as a whole: Progression to ophthalmopathy was predicted a median of approximately seven months early.

In its sample, this clonotype was seen many times. What it recognizes is unknown. The specimen was blood. This receptor was identified in a woman aged 25-40 years with Graves' hyperthyroidism that later progressed to Graves' ophthalmopathy.

CDR3 nucleotide sequence: TGCGCCAGCAGTGAGTGGGACAGGGGGCGATCGGGGGAGACCCAGTACTTC. Its translation: CASSEWDRGRSGETQYF. This chain uses TRBV10-2 with TRBJ2-5; 12 bases are shared with TRBD1. Germline CDR1 WSHSY, CDR2 SAAADI. The J segment lost 5 bases and the V segment lost 1 base, leaving 8 bases of the junction unmatched. There are 17 residues in the CDR3.